Presented here are 26 T cell receptor beta chains from one specimen sequenced in a study of blood T cell repertoires in COVID-19. Libraries were prepared by immunoSEQ multiplex PCR; TCRdb keeps only in-frame clonotypes and omits some of them. The sample records some 87,000 clones, 65% to 85% being singletons. The specimen sequenced was peripheral blood. These receptor sequences come from a man of 80 years or more with active or convalescent COVID-19.

The V and J genes are TRBV20-1 and TRBJ1-4; D is uncertain. CDR1 is DFQATT, CDR2 SNEGSKA, per germline (reference sequence). Trimming cost V 3 bases and J 3 bases, with 11 bases left between them. The CDR3 has 14 amino acids. CDR3 in amino acids: CSASHGVANEKLFF. CDR3 nucleotides: TGCAGTGCTAGTCACGGGGTGGCTAATGAAAAACTGTTTTTT.

The rearrangement links TRBV11-2 to TRBJ2-2; the D gene is possibly TRBD2 (6 bases). The V end was cut by 5 bases, the J end by 7 bases, with 11 bases between. CDR3 length equals 13 residues. In germline, CDR1 is SGHAT, CDR2 FQNNGV. CDR3 nucleotides: TGTGCCAGCAGCCCCCCCGGGGGCGGGGAGCTGTTTTTT. Its translation: CASSPPGGGELFF.

The J gene is TRBJ2-7, the V gene TRBV19; 7 bases align to TRBD2. Germline trimming cut 9 bases from V and 3 bases from J; bases unmatched to any gene: 5. The V gene's germline CDR1 is LNHDA and CDR2 SQIVND (reference sequence). The CDR3 runs to 12 residues. The CDR3 is CARDRGVYEQYF. DNA of the CDR3: TGTGCCAGGGACCGGGGGGTCTACGAGCAGTACTTC. The complete variable domain, with remaining parts taken from reference TRBV19 and TRBJ2-7, reads DGGITQSPKYLFRKEGQNVTLSCEQNLNHDAMYWYRQDPGQGLRLIYYSQIVNDFQKGDIAEGYSVSREKKESFPLTVTSAQKNPTAFYLCARDRGVYEQYFGPGTRLTVT.

This clone appeared a few times. This rearrangement joins TRBV30 to TRBJ1-4; 8 bases are shared with TRBD1. The germline CDR1 and CDR2 sequences are GTSNPN and SVGIG (reference sequence). After removal of 3 bases from V and 5 bases from J, the junction contained 8 bases not matched to a gene. The CDR3 totals 15 residues. CDR3 sequence: CAWSSLGQENEKLFF. The DNA for the CDR3 is TGTGCCTGGAGCTCGCTGGGACAGGAGAATGAAAAACTGTTTTTT.

The chain combines TRBV15 with TRBJ2-3; D uncertain. Germline V gene data show CDR1 as LNHNV and CDR2 as YYDKDF (reference sequence). This CDR3 is built from 15 residues. Trimming cost V 1 base and J 0 bases, with 8 bases left between them. The CDR3 nucleotides are TGTGCCACCAGCAGAGGAGCAGGTAGCACAGATACGCAGTATTTT. This codes for CATSRGAGSTDTQYF.

The chain employs TRBV9 and TRBJ2-7, with 8 bases fitting TRBD1. The CDR3 is 14 amino acids. Trimming removed 4 bases from V and 6 bases from J; junction bases left unmatched: 9. Germline V lookup: CDR1 SGDLS, CDR2 YYNGEE. CDR3 amino acids: CASSPGTGVFEQYF. CDR3 sequence (DNA): TGTGCCAGCAGCCCTGGGACAGGCGTTTTCGAGCAGTACTTC. Full variable domain (rest looked up from reference TRBV9 and TRBJ2-7): DSGVTQTPKHLITATGQRVTLRCSPRSGDLSVYWYQQSLDQGLQFLIQYYNGEERAKGNILERFSAQQFPDLHSELNLSSLELGDSALYFCASSPGTGVFEQYFGPGTRLTVT.

The CDR3 spells CASSLGVQPAAGVEETQYF. For the CDR3, the DNA is TGTGCCAGCAGCTTAGGGGTCCAACCGGCAGCGGGGGTAGAAGAGACCCAGTACTTC. The chain carries TRBV11-2 and TRBJ2-5, with 8 bases identical to TRBD2. This CDR3 has 19 amino acids. The germline V gene encodes CDR1 SGHAT and CDR2 FQNNGV. V was pared by 1 base and J by 3 bases, with 16 bases of the junction left unmatched.

The chain joins TRBV30 to TRBJ1-1; D gene unclear. Germline V lookup: CDR1 GTSNPN, CDR2 SVGIG (reference sequence). The CDR3 spans 14 residues. The V gene lost 4 bases and the J gene lost 4 bases, with 16 bases spanning the gap. CDR3 nucleotide sequence: TGTGCCTGGACCTCCACTAGGAGAGGCACTGAAGCTTTCTTT. This sequence encodes CAWTSTRRGTEAFF.

In its sample, this clone was seen a few times. This chain connects TRBV2 to TRBJ2-1; TRBD2 matches at 9 bases. CDR1 and CDR2 (germline): SNHLY, FYNNEI. The V and J ends lost 11 bases and 9 bases, in that order; junction bases with no gene match: 11. This CDR3 region has 13 residues. The CDR3 DNA is TGTGCCGCGCTAGCTAGCGGGGTTTTTGAGCAGTTCTTC. It specifies CAALASGVFEQFF. The full variable domain, with the rest looked up from reference TRBV2 and TRBJ2-1, is EPEVTQTPSHQVTQMGQEVILRCVPISNHLYFYWYRQILGQKVEFLVSFYNNEISEKSEIFDDQFSVERPDGSNFTLKIRSTKLEDSAMYFCAALASGVFEQFFGPGTRLTVL.

V and J are TRBV2 and TRBJ2-3; D is undetermined. V was clipped by 2 bases and J by 6 bases, with 9 bases between them. The CDR3 loop spans 13 amino acids. CDR1 is SNHLY and CDR2 is FYNNEI in the germline V gene. CDR3 loop: CASSEFGWDTQYF. Here the CDR3 DNA reads TGTGCCAGCAGTGAATTCGGGTGGGATACGCAGTATTTT.

As DNA, the CDR3 is TGTGCCAGCAGCTTGTATTCGGAGACCCAGTACTTC. Protein sequence: CASSLYSETQYF. This chain connects TRBV13 to TRBJ2-5; D is unresolved. V was shortened by 3 bases and J by 5 bases, with 7 bases between the two germline ends. The length of the CDR3 is 12 residues. The germline V gene has CDR1 PRHDT and CDR2 FYEKMQ (reference sequence).

The chain combines TRBV27 with TRBJ1-2; no clear D. The CDR3 extends over 13 amino acids. From germline, CDR1 is MNHEY and CDR2 SMNVEV (reference sequence). V was clipped by 3 bases and J by 2 bases, with 7 bases between them. CDR3 residues: CASSLGGNYGYTF. CDR3 DNA: TGTGCCAGCAGTTTGGGAGGGAACTATGGCTACACCTTC.

The chain links TRBV14 to TRBJ1-2, with D unclear. The CDR3 spans 14 residues. The germline V gene has CDR1 SGHDN and CDR2 FVKESK. V gave up 1 base and J gave up 3 bases, with 9 bases separating them. CDR3 amino acids: CASSQVRQDYGYTF. The CDR3 DNA sequence: TGTGCCAGCAGCCAAGTGCGCCAGGACTATGGCTACACCTTC.

This clone was observed a few times. The chain links TRBV13 to TRBJ2-1, with D perhaps matching TRBD1 (6 bases). The CDR3 spans 18 residues. Trimming pared 1 base from V and 2 bases from J, leaving 18 bases between. The germline V gene encodes CDR1 PRHDT and CDR2 FYEKMQ (reference sequence). In DNA, the CDR3 is TGTGCCAGCAGCTTAGCCTCCTATCGACAGGTCACCTACAATGAGCAGTTCTTC. Translated: CASSLASYRQVTYNEQFF.

The chain is built from TRBV7-2 and TRBJ2-3, with 10 bases fitting TRBD2. The length of the CDR3 is 15 residues. After removal of 4 bases from V and 4 bases from J, the junction contained 5 bases not matched to a gene. CDR1 SGHTA and CDR2 FQGNSA come from the germline V gene. The CDR3 coding sequence is TGTGCCAGCAGCTCAGCGGGGGGGCCAGCAGATACGCAGTATTTT. Encoded protein: CASSSAGGPADTQYF. Looking up the rest from reference TRBV7-2 and TRBJ2-3 gives the full variable domain: GAGVSQSPSNKVTEKGKDVELRCDPISGHTALYWYRQSLGQGLEFLIYFQGNSAPDKSGLPSDRFSAERTGGSVSTLTIQRTQQEDSAVYLCASSSAGGPADTQYFGPGTRLTVL.

The V call is TRBV20-1, the J call TRBJ2-7; D remains unclear. Germline CDR1 and CDR2: DFQATT and SNEGSKA (reference sequence). Trimming shortened V by 3 bases and J by 4 bases, and 7 bases separated the two germline ends. The CDR3 loop spans 11 amino acids. This CDR3 is CSASPRYEQYF. In DNA, the CDR3 is TGCAGTGCTAGCCCCAGGTACGAGCAGTACTTC.

This clone was detected once. The chain carries TRBV7-2 and TRBJ1-1; D gene unclear. The ends were cut back, 6 bases at V and 2 bases at J, with 16 bases in the middle. Germline V CDR1 and CDR2: SGHTA, FQGNSA. CDR3 size: 15 residues. The CDR3 sequence is CASSQPERGNTEAFF. CDR3 nucleotide sequence: TGTGCCAGCAGTCAACCCGAGCGGGGAAACACTGAAGCTTTCTTT.

V and J are TRBV7-2 and TRBJ2-7; TRBD1 matches at 10 bases. Germline-derived CDR1 and CDR2 are SGHTA and FQGNSA. V lost 7 bases and J lost 2; bases outside the gene matches: 8. This CDR3 region has 15 residues. CDR3 sequence (DNA): TGTGCCAGCAACTTGGGGACAGGGGCTACCTACGAGCAGTACTTC. Its protein product is CASNLGTGATYEQYF.

This chain joins TRBV7-8 and TRBJ1-6, with D tentatively TRBD1 (5 bases). This CDR3 contains 16 residues. CDR1 SGHVS and CDR2 FQNEAQ come from the germline V gene. V lost 5 bases to trimming and J lost 12 bases, with 23 bases between them. CDR3 loop: CASSRYRDSNFRPLHF. DNA of the CDR3: TGTGCCAGCAGCAGATACCGGGACTCAAATTTTCGACCCCTCCACTTT.

The CDR3 nucleotides read TGTGCCAGCAGCTTAGTTACGGTCGGAGCTTTCTTT. This gives the protein CASSLVTVGAFF. V is TRBV11-2 and J is TRBJ1-1; D is ambiguous. V dropped 1 base and J dropped 10 bases, with 10 bases sitting between them. This CDR3 has 12 residues. CDR1 SGHAT and CDR2 FQNNGV come from the germline V gene. Complete variable domain (other parts from reference TRBV11-2 and TRBJ1-1): EAGVAQSPRYKIIEKRQSVAFWCNPISGHATLYWYQQILGQGPKLLIQFQNNGVVDDSQLPKDRFSAERLKGVDSTLKIQPAKLEDSAVYLCASSLVTVGAFFGQGTRLTVV.

The V call is TRBV6-1, the J call TRBJ1-6; possible D gene TRBD1, 5 bases. Germline V CDR1 and CDR2: MNHNS, SASEGT. With 1 base removed from V and 8 bases from J, the gap between germline ends came to 9 bases. CDR3 length: 14 residues. Written as DNA, the CDR3 is TGTGCCAGCAGTGAAGTACAGGTTTATTCACCCCTCCACTTT. This gives the protein CASSEVQVYSPLHF.

The chain carries TRBV28 and TRBJ1-6; no firm D call. This CDR3 is built from 13 residues. V gave up 6 bases and J gave up 7 bases, with 10 bases separating them. The germline V gene has CDR1 MDHEN and CDR2 SYDVKM. The DNA for the CDR3 is TGTGCCAGCAGACCAGGACTAAATTCACCCCTCCACTTT. This sequence encodes CASRPGLNSPLHF. The complete variable domain, with remaining parts taken from reference TRBV28 and TRBJ1-6, reads DVKVTQSSRYLVKRTGEKVFLECVQDMDHENMFWYRQDPGLGLRLIYFSYDVKMKEKGDIPEGYSVSREKKERFSLILESASTNQTSMYLCASRPGLNSPLHFGNGTRLTVT.

V and J are TRBV18 and TRBJ2-3; D may be TRBD2 (5 bases). Trimming left V 0 bases short and J 11 bases short, with 12 bases between. CDR3 length: 13 residues. CDR1 KGHSH and CDR2 LQKENI come from the germline V gene. The CDR3 loop is CASSPPSSSRQYF. CDR3 nucleotides: TGTGCCAGCTCACCACCCTCTAGCTCCCGGCAGTATTTT.

The chain is built from TRBV11-1 and TRBJ1-1, with 7 bases lining up with TRBD1. V lost 8 bases, J lost 0 bases, and 6 bases stayed unmatched. The CDR3 covers 14 residues. The germline CDR1 and CDR2 sequences are SGHAT and FQDESV (reference sequence). The DNA for the CDR3 is TGTGCCAGCGGAGAAGACAGGGTGAACACTGAAGCTTTCTTT. Its protein is CASGEDRVNTEAFF.

In this sample, this clone turned up once. The chain recombines TRBV7-2 with TRBJ1-1, with D perhaps matching TRBD1 (6 bases). CDR3 length: 14 residues. Germline V gives CDR1 SGHTA, CDR2 FQGNSA. V was cut by 1 base and J by 6 bases, with 12 bases left in between. In nucleotides, the CDR3 is TGTGCCAGCAGCTTAGGACTAAAGGGGGCTGAAGCTTTCTTT. Encoded protein: CASSLGLKGAEAFF.

This clone was detected a few times. This chain connects TRBV7-8 to TRBJ1-2, with D unresolved. CDR1 and CDR2 from the germline V gene are SGHVS and FQNEAQ. This CDR3 comprises 16 residues. Between the trimmed V and J ends, which lost 1 base and 2 bases, there was a span of 14 bases. The CDR3, as DNA: TGTGCCAGCAGCTTAGTGGCAGGCGAATTCAACTATGGCTACACCTTC. Encoded protein: CASSLVAGEFNYGYTF.